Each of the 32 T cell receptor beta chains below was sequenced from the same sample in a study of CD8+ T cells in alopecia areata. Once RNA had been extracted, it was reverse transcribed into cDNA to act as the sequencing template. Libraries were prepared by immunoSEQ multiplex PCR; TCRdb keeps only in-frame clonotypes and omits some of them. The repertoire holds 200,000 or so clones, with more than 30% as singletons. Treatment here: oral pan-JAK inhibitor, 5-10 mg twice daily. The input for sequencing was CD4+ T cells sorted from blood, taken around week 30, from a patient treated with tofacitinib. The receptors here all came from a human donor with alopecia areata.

The CDR3 nucleotides are TGTGCCACCACCCAAAAGGGGAATCAGCCCCAGCATTTT. It yields the protein CATTQKGNQPQHF. The chain employs TRBV15 and TRBJ1-5, with D possibly matching TRBD1 (5 bases). CDR3 length: 13 amino acids. V was pared by 7 bases and J by 4 bases, with 11 bases between. Germline V gene lookup returns CDR1 LNHNV and CDR2 YYDKDF (reference sequence). Looking up the rest from reference TRBV15 and TRBJ1-5 gives the full variable domain: DAMVIQNPRYQVTQFGKPVTLSCSQTLNHNVMYWYQQKSSQAPKLLFHYYDKDFNNEADTPDNFQSRRPNTSFCFLDIRSPGLGDTAMYLCATTQKGNQPQHFGDGTRLSIL.

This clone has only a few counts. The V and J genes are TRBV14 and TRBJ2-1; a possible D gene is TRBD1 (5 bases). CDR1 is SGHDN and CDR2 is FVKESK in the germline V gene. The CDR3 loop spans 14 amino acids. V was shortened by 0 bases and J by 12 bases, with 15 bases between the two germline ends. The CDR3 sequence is CASSQESGLWGQFF. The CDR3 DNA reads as TGTGCCAGCAGCCAAGAGTCAGGGCTGTGGGGGCAGTTCTTC.

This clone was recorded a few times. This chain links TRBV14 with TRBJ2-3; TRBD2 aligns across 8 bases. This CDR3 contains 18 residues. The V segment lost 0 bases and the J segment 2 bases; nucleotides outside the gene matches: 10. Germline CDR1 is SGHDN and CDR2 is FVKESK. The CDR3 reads CASSQEGRIAGYTDTQYF. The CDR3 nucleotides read TGTGCCAGCAGCCAAGAGGGGCGAATAGCGGGATACACAGATACGCAGTATTTT.

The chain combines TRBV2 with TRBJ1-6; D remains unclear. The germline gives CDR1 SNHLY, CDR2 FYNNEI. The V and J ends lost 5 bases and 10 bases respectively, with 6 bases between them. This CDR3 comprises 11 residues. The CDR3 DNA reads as TGTGCCAGCAGTTTTAGATCACCCCTCCACTTT. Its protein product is CASSFRSPLHF.

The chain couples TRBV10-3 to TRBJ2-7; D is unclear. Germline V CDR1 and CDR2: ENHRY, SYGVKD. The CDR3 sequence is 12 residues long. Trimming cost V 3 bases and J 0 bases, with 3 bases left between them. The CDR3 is CAISDSSYEQYF. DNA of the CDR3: TGTGCCATCAGTGACAGCTCCTACGAGCAGTACTTC.

The DNA for the CDR3 is TGTGCCAGCAGCTCCCTTAGTGACAGGGTAGAGACCCAGTACTTC. Protein product: CASSSLSDRVETQYF. The V call is TRBV5-6, the J call TRBJ2-5; 7 nucleotides line up with TRBD1. The germline gives CDR1 SGHDT, CDR2 YYEEEE. The CDR3 has 15 residues. The V and J ends lost 3 bases and 4 bases, in that order; junction bases with no gene match: 9.

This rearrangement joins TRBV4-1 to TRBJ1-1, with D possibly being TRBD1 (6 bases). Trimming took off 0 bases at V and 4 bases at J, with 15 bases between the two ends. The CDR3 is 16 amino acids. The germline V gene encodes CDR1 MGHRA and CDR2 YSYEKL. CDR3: CASSQERAGRGTEAFF. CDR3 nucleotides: TGCGCCAGCAGCCAAGAAAGGGCGGGCAGGGGCACTGAAGCTTTCTTT.

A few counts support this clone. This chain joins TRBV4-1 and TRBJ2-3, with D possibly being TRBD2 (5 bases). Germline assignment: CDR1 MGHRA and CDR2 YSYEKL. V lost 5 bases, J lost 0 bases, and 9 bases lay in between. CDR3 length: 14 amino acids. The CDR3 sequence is CASSSGISTDTQYF. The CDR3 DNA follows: TGCGCCAGCAGCTCCGGGATAAGCACAGATACGCAGTATTTT.

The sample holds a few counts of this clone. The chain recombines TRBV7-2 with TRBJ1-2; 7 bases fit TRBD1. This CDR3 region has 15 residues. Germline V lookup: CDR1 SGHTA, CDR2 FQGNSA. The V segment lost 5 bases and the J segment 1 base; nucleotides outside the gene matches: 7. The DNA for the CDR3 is TGTGCCAGCAGCCCCGAGGGACAGCGTAACTATGGCTACACCTTC. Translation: CASSPEGQRNYGYTF. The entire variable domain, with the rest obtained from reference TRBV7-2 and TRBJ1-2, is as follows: GAGVSQSPSNKVTEKGKDVELRCDPISGHTALYWYRQSLGQGLEFLIYFQGNSAPDKSGLPSDRFSAERTGGSVSTLTIQRTQQEDSAVYLCASSPEGQRNYGYTFGSGTRLTVV.

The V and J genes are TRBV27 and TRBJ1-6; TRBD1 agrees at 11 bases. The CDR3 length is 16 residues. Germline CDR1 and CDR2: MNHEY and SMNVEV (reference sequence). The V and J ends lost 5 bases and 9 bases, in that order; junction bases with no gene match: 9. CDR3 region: CASSPRTGGDSSPLHF. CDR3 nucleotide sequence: TGTGCCAGCAGTCCCAGGACAGGGGGCGATAGTTCACCCCTCCACTTT.

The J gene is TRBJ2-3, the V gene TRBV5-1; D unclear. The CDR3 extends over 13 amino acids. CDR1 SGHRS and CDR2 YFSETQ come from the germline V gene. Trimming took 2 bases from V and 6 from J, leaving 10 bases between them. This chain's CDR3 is CASSLSTGDTQYF. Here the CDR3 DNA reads TGCGCCAGCAGCTTATCCACCGGGGATACGCAGTATTTT.

The CDR3 DNA is TGTGCCTGGGGACGGGCAGGGTACGAGCAGTACTTC. It translates to CAWGRAGYEQYF. The rearrangement joins TRBV30 to TRBJ2-7; the D gene is possibly TRBD1 (5 bases). The CDR3 has 12 residues. Trimming shortened V by 5 bases and J by 4 bases, and 12 bases separated the two germline ends. The germline V gene has CDR1 GTSNPN and CDR2 SVGIG (reference sequence).

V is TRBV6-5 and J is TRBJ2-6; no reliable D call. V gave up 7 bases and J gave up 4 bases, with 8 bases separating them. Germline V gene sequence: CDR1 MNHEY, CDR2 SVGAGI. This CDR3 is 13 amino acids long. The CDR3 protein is CASTSSGANVLTF. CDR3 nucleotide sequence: TGTGCCAGCACCAGTAGCGGGGCCAACGTCCTGACTTTC.

For the CDR3, the DNA is TGTGCCAGCAGTGAATCTGGCCCCTCCCGATACAATGAGCAGTTCTTC. It yields the protein CASSESGPSRYNEQFF. The chain carries TRBV25-1 and TRBJ2-1; D unresolved. Germline V gives CDR1 MGHDK, CDR2 SYGVNS. Trimming took 1 base from V and 4 from J, leaving 14 bases between them. This CDR3 has 16 amino acids.

In nucleotides, the CDR3 is TGTGCCAGCTCACTACTAATCGGGACAGGGGAAGAGACCCAGTACTTC. Residues: CASSLLIGTGEETQYF. The chain carries TRBV18 and TRBJ2-5; 10 nucleotides align to TRBD1. CDR3 length: 16 amino acids. The V segment lost 4 bases and the J segment 3 bases; nucleotides outside the gene matches: 8. CDR1 and CDR2 (germline): KGHSH, LQKENI.

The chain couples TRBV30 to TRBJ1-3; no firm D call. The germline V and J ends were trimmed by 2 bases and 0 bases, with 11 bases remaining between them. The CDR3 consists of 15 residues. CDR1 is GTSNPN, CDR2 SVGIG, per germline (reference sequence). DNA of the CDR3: TGTGCCTGGAGTCCCCGGGGAGGCTCTGGAAACACCATATATTTT. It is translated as CAWSPRGGSGNTIYF. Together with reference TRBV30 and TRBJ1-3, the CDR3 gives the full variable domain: SQTIHQWPATLVQPVGSPLSLECTVEGTSNPNLYWYRQAAGRGLQLLFYSVGIGQISSEVPQNLSASRPQDRQFILSSKKLLLSDSGFYLCAWSPRGGSGNTIYFGEGSWLTVV.

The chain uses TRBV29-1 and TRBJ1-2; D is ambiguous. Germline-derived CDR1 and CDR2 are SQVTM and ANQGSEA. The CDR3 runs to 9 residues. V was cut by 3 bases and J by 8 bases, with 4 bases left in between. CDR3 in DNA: TGCAGCGTTGATAGGGGCTACACCTTC. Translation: CSVDRGYTF.

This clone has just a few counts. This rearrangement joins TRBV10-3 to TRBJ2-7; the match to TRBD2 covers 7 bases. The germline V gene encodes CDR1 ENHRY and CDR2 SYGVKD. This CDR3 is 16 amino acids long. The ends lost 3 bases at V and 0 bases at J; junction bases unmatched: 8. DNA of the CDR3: TGTGCCATCAGTGACCGGGGACTACAGAGCTCCTACGAGCAGTACTTC. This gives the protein CAISDRGLQSSYEQYF.

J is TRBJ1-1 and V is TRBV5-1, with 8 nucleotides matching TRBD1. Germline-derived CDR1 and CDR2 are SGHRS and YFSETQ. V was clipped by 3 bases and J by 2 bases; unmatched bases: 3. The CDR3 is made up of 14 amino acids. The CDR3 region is CASSSTGVNTEAFF. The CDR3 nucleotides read TGCGCCAGCAGCTCGACAGGGGTCAACACTGAAGCTTTCTTT.

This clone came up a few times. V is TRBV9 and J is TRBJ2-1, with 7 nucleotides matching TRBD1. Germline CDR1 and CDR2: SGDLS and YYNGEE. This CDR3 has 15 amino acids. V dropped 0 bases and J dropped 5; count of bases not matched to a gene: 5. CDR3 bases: TGTGCCAGCAGCGTAGGAGGGACAGCGAACAATGAGCAGTTCTTC. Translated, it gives CASSVGGTANNEQFF. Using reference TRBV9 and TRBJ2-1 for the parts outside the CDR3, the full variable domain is DSGVTQTPKHLITATGQRVTLRCSPRSGDLSVYWYQQSLDQGLQFLIQYYNGEERAKGNILERFSAQQFPDLHSELNLSSLELGDSALYFCASSVGGTANNEQFFGPGTRLTVL.

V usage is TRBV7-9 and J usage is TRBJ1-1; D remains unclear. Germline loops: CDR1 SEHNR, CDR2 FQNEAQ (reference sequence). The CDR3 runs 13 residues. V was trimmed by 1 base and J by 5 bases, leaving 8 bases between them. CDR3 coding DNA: TGTGCCAGCAGCTTAGTGGCGCTTACTGAAGCTTTCTTT. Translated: CASSLVALTEAFF.

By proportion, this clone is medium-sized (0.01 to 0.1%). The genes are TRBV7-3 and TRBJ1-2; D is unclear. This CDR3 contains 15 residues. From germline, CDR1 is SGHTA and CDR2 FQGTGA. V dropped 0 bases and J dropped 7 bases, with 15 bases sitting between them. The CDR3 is CASSLTNGRISGYTF. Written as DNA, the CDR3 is TGTGCCAGCAGCTTAACGAACGGCAGGATTAGTGGCTACACCTTC.

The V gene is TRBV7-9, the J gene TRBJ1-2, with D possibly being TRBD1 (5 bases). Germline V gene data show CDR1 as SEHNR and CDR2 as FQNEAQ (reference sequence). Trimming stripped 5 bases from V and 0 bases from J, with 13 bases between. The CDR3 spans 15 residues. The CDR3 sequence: CASSPPGPANYGYTF. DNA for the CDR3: TGTGCCAGCAGCCCCCCAGGGCCGGCTAACTATGGCTACACCTTC.

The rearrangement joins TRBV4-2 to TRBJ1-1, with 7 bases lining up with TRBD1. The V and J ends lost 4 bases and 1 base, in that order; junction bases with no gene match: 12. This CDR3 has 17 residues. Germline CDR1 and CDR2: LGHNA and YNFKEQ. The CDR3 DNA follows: TGTGCCAGCAGCCGCTCAGGGGGGGTTGGGTCGAACACTGAAGCTTTCTTT. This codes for CASSRSGGVGSNTEAFF.

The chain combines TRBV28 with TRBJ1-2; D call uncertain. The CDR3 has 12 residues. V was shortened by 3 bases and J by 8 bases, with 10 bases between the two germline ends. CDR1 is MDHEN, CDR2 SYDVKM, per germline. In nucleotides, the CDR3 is TGTGCCAGCAGTTTGCGAAGGAGCGGCTACACCTTC. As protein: CASSLRRSGYTF.

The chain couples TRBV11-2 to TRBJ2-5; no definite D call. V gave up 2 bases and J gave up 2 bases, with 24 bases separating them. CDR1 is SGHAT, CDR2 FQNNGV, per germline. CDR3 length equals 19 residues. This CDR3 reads CASSLLKRSARQVQETQYF. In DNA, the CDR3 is TGTGCCAGCAGCTTATTGAAGAGGTCAGCAAGGCAAGTACAAGAGACCCAGTACTTC.

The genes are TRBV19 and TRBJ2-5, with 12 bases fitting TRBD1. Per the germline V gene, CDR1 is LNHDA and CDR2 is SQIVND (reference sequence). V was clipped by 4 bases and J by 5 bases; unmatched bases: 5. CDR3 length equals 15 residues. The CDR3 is CASSTGTGGAETQYF. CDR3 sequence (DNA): TGTGCCAGTAGTACCGGGACAGGGGGCGCGGAGACCCAGTACTTC.

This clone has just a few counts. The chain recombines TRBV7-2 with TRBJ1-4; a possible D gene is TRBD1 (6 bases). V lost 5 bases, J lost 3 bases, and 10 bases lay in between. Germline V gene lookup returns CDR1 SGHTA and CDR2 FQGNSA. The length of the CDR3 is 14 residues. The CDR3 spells CASSAGQPNEKLFF. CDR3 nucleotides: TGTGCCAGCAGCGCCGGACAGCCTAATGAAAAACTGTTTTTT.

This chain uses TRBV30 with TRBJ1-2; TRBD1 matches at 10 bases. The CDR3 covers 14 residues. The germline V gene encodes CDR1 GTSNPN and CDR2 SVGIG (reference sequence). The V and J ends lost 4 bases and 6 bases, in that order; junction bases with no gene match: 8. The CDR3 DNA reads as TGTGCCTGGAATGGGGACAGGGGAGTGGATGGCTACACCTTC. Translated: CAWNGDRGVDGYTF.

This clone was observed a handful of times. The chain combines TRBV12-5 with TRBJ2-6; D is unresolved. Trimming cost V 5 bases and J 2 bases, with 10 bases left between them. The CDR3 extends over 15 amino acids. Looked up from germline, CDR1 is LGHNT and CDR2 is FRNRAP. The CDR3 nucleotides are TGTGCTAGTGGTCCTCCCGTAGCTGGGGCCAACGTCCTGACTTTC. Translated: CASGPPVAGANVLTF.

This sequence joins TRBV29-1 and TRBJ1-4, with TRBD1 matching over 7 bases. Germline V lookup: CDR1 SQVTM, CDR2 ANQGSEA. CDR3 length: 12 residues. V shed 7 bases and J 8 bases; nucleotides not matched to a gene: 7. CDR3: CSGGGFKEKLFF. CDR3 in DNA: TGCAGCGGAGGGGGCTTTAAGGAAAAACTGTTTTTT.

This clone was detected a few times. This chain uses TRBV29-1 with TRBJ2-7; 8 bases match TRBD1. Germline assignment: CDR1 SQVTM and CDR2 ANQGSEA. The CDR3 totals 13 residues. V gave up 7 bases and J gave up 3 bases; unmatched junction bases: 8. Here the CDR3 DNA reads TGCAGCGGCGGACAGGGACAATACTACGAGCAGTACTTC. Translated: CSGGQGQYYEQYF.